This T cell receptor beta chain is from a study of technical replicates of blood from four donors. In the case of this clone: The same CDR3 can be traced to other DNA sequences in this sample.

Libraries were prepared by immunoSEQ multiplex PCR; TCRdb keeps only in-frame clonotypes and omits some of them. The sample lists fewer than 85,000 clones; 80% to 95% were seen once. This clonotype originated in a human donor in good health. The sample was T cells isolated from PBMCs.

The CDR3 here is CASSQGQAGDFANTGELFF. CDR3 nucleotides: TGTGCCAGCAGCCAAGGCCAAGCGGGAGACTTCGCGAACACCGGGGAGCTGTTTTTT. The J gene is TRBJ2-2, the V gene TRBV4-2; 8 nucleotides match TRBD2. This CDR3 contains 19 residues. Germline V gene data show CDR1 as LGHNA and CDR2 as YNFKEQ. V dropped 1 base and J dropped 0; count of bases not matched to a gene: 10.